Presented here are 4 T cell receptor beta chains from one specimen sequenced in a study of cytotoxic CD8 clonotypes in ibrutinib-treated CLL (dated by TCRdb to about 2021). The time point label corresponds to: less than 30 months on ibrutinib. The method was the immunoSEQ multiplex PCR assay. TCRdb holds this immuneACCESS table with in-frame rearrangements only. Some clones are missing; in checked studies, unresolved V genes explain under half, and the rest has no known cause. This sample comprises some 130,000 clones, around 85% of them detected only once. Together, the top ten hold around 2% of the sample. The sequencing used PBMCs, collected after 24 months of ibrutinib treatment. Every receptor here comes from a human donor with chronic lymphocytic leukemia.

V is TRBV4-3 and J is TRBJ1-2, with a possible D match to TRBD1 (5 bases). V was trimmed by 0 bases and J by 8 bases, leaving 16 bases between them. CDR3 length equals 15 residues. From germline, CDR1 is LGHNA and CDR2 YSLEER. The chain's CDR3 is CASSQDRSSGLGYTF. The CDR3 DNA sequence: TGCGCCAGCAGCCAAGATCGGTCGTCGGGGCTCGGCTACACCTTC.

CDR3 protein: CASSLMSRAGGYRTDTQYF. The CDR3 nucleotides read TGTGCCAGCAGCTTAATGTCGCGGGCGGGAGGGTACAGAACAGATACGCAGTATTTT. The chain is built from TRBV11-2 and TRBJ2-3; 9 positions agree with TRBD2. Germline CDR1 and CDR2: SGHAT and FQNNGV. This CDR3 contains 19 residues. The ends lost 2 bases at V and 3 bases at J; junction bases unmatched: 15.

The chain joins TRBV7-2 to TRBJ1-3; D is unclear. V was shortened by 1 base and J by 3 bases, with 4 bases between the two germline ends. In germline, CDR1 is SGHTA, CDR2 FQGNSA. This CDR3 contains 13 residues. CDR3 bases: TGTGCCAGCAGCTTAGAGGTTGGAAACACCATATATTTT. Translating it yields CASSLEVGNTIYF.

V gene TRBV7-2 combines with J gene TRBJ2-3; TRBD2 agrees at 11 bases. CDR3 length: 14 amino acids. V dropped 5 bases and J dropped 5; count of bases not matched to a gene: 3. Germline CDR1 reads SGHTA; CDR2 reads FQGNSA. The CDR3 reads CASSDSGGGDTQYF. CDR3 nucleotide sequence: TGTGCCAGCAGCGATAGCGGGGGGGGAGATACGCAGTATTTT.